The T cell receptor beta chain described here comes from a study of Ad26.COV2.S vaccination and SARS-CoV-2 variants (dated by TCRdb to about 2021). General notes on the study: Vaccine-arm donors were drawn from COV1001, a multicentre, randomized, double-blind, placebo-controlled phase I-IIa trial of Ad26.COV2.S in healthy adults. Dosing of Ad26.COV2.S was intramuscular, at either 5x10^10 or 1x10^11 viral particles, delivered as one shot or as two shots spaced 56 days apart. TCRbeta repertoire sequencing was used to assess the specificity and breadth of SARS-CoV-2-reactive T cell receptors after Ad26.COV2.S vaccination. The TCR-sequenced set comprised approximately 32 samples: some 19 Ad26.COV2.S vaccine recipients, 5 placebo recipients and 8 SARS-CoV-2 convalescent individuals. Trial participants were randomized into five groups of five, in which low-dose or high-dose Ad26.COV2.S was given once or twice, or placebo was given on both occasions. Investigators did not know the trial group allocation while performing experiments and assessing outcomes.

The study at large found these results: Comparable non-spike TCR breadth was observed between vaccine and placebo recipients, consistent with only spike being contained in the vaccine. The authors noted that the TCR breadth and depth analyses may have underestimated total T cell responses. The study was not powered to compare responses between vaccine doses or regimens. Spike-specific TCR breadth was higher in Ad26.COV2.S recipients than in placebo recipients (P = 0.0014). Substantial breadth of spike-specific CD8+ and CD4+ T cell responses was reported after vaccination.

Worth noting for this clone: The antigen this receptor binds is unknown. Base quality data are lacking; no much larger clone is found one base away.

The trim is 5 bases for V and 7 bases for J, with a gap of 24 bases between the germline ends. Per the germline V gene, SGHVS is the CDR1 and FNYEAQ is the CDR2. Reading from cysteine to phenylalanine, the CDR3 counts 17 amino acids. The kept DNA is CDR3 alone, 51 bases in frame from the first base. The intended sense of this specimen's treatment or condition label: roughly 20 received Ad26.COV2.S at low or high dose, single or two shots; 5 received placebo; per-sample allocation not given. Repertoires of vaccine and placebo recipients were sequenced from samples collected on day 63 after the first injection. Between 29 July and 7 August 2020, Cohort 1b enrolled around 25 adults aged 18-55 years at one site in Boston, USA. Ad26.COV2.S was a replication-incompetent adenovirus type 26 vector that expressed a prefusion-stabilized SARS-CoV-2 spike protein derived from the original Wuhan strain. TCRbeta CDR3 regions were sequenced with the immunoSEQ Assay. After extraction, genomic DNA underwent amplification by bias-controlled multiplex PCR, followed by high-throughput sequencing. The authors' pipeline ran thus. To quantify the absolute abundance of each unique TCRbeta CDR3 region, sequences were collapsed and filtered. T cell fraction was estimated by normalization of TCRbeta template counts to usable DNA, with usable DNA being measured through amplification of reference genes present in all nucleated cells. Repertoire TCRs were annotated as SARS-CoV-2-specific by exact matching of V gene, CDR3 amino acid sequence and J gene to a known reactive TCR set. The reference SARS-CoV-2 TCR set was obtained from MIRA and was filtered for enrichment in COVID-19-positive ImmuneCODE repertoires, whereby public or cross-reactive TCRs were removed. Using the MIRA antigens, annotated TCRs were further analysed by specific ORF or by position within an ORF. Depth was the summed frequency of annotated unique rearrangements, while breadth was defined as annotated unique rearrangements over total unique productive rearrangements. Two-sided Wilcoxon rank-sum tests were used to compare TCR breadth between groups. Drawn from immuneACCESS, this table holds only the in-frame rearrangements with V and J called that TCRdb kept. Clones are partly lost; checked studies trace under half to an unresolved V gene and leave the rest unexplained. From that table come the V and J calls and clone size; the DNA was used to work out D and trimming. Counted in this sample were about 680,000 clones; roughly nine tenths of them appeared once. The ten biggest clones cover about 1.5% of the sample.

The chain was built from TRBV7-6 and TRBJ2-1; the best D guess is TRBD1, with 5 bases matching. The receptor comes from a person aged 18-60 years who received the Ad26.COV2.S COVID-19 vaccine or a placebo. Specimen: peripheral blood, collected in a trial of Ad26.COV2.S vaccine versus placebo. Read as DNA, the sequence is TGTGCCAGCAGCCAGATACAGGACGATCTGCTAGTGAATGAGCAGTTCTTC. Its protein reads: CASSQIQDDLLVNEQFF.